The T cell receptor beta chain under discussion was sequenced for a study of T cell responses to AZD1222 COVID-19 vaccine. Broader study findings: Spike was spanned by vaccine-associated CD4 TCRs, with dominance at 160-218 and 743-854.

The CDR3 contains 15 residues. V was pared by 3 bases and J by 11 bases, with 19 bases between. Germline V gene lookup returns CDR1 LGHDT and CDR2 YNNKEL (reference sequence). This clone appeared once. Antigen unknown. The table came from immunoSEQ multiplex PCR; TCRdb's copy has only in-frame clones and leaves some out. The sample consists of about 140,000 clones, more than 85% of them appearing once. The sequence was obtained from an adult in good health. J is TRBJ1-4 and V is TRBV3-1 (or the pseudogene TRBV3-2); D remains unclear. Sequences were derived from peripheral blood, sampled on day 0 of MenACWY control vaccination. The CDR3: CASSHHGQPERKLFF. The CDR3 nucleotides read TGTGCCAGCAGCCACCACGGGCAGCCCGAGCGGAAACTGTTTTTT.